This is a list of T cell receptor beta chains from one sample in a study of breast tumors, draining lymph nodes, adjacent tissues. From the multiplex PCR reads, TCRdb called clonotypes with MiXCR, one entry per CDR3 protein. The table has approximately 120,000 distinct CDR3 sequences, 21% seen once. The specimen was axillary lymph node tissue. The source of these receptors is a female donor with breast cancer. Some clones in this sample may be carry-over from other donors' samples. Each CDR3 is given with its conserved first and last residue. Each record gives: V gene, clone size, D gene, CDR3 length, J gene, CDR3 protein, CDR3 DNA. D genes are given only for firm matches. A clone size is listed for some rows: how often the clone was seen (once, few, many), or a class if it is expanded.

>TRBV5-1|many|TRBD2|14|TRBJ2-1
CASSFDSGGSGQFF
TGCGCCAGCAGCTTTGATAGCGGGGGGTCGGGGCAGTTCTTC
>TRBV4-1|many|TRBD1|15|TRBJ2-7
CASSQLGQPRWEQYF
TGCGCCAGCAGCCAGCTGGGACAGCCCCGGTGGGAGCAGTACTTC
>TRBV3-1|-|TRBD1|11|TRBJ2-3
CASSTGVTQYF
TGTGCCAGCAGTACAGGGGTCACGCAGTATTTT
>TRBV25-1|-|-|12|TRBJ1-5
CASRLEDQPQHF
TGTGCCAGCAGACTCGAGGATCAGCCCCAGCATTTT
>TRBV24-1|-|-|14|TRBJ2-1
CATSEDGLFSEQFF
TGTGCCACCAGCGAGGACGGACTATTCAGTGAGCAGTTCTTC
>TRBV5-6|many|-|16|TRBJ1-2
CASSSYPSGGDYGYTF
TGTGCCAGCAGCTCTTACCCCTCGGGGGGCGACTATGGCTACACCTTC
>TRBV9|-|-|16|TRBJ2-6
CASSVEPAGGANVLTF
TGTGCCAGCAGCGTAGAGCCAGCAGGAGGGGCCAACGTCCTGACTTTC
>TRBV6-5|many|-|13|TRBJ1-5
CASRLGGGQPQHF
TGTGCCAGCAGATTAGGGGGTGGTCAGCCCCAGCATTTT
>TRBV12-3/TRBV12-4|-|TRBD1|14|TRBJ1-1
CASSSRDRGTEAFF
TGTGCCAGCAGTTCCCGGGACAGGGGGACTGAAGCTTTCTTT
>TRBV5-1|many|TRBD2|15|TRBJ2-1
CASSAAGGRFDEQFF
TGCGCCAGCAGTGCAGCGGGAGGAAGGTTTGATGAGCAGTTCTTC
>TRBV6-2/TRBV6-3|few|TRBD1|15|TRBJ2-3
CASSSPGQTTDTQYF
TGTGCCAGCAGTTCTCCGGGACAGACCACAGATACGCAGTATTTT
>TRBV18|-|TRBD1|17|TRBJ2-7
CASSLASGTGAFYEQYF
TGTGCCAGCTCGCTTGCCTCCGGGACAGGCGCCTTCTACGAGCAGTACTTC
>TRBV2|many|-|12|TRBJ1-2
CASSAPGGGYTF
TGTGCCAGCAGTGCACCCGGTGGTGGCTACACCTTC
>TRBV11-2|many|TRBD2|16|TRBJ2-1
CASSPLAGVSYNEQFF
TGTGCCAGCAGCCCACTAGCGGGGGTCTCCTACAATGAGCAGTTCTTC
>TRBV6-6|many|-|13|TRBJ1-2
CASTDSSNYGYTF
TGTGCCAGCACGGACAGCTCTAACTATGGCTACACCTTC
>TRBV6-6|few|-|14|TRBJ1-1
CASSYKAGNTEAFF
TGTGCCAGCAGTTATAAGGCAGGCAACACTGAAGCTTTCTTT
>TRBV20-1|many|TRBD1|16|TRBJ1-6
CSARNQGASYNSPLHF
TGCAGTGCTAGGAACCAGGGGGCCTCATATAATTCACCCCTCCACTTT
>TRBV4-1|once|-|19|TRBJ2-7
CASSQGPRLAGQGPYEQYF
TGCGCCAGCAGCCAAGGCCCCCGGCTAGCGGGACAGGGCCCCTACGAGCAGTACTTC
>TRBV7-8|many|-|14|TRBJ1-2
CASSFGQTNYGYTF
TGTGCCAGCAGCTTTGGACAGACTAACTATGGCTACACCTTC
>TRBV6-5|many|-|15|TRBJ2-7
CASSYEGKGSYEQYF
TGTGCCAGCAGTTACGAGGGGAAGGGGTCCTACGAGCAGTACTTC
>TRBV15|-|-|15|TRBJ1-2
CAISLEGAFNYGYTF
TGTGCCATCAGCCTGGAGGGCGCCTTTAACTATGGCTACACCTTC
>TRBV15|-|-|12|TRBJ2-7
CATSRGSGEQYF
TGTGCCACCAGCAGAGGATCTGGCGAGCAGTACTTC
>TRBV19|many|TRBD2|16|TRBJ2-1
CASSILTSGSRDEQFF
TGTGCCAGTAGTATCCTGACTAGCGGGAGTAGGGATGAGCAGTTCTTC
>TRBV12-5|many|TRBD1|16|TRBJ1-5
CASATVGQGARQPQHF
TGTGCTAGTGCCACGGTGGGACAGGGGGCGCGGCAGCCCCAGCATTTT
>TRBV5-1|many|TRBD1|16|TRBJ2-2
CASSLTGQTNTGELFF
TGCGCCAGCAGCTTGACGGGACAGACGAACACCGGGGAGCTGTTTTTT
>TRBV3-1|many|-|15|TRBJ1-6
CASSQVGTVNSPLHF
TGTGCCAGCAGCCAGGTTGGGACGGTTAATTCACCCCTCCACTTT
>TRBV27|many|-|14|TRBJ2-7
CASSLWAEGREQYF
TGTGCCAGCAGTTTATGGGCGGAGGGACGGGAGCAGTACTTC
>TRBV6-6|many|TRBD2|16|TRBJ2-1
CASSYSGTSVSNEQFF
TGTGCCAGCAGTTACTCGGGGACTAGCGTGTCCAATGAGCAGTTCTTC
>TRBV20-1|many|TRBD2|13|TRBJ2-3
CRASGENTDTQYF
TGCAGAGCTAGCGGGGAAAACACAGATACGCAGTATTTT
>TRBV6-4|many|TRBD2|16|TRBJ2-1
CASSDSGTSGYNEQFF
TGTGCCAGCAGTGACTCCGGGACTAGTGGCTACAATGAGCAGTTCTTC
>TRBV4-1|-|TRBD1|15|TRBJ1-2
CASSQRRGGSYGYTF
TGCGCCAGCAGCCAACGCAGGGGGGGAAGCTATGGCTACACCTTC